Shown below are 30 T cell receptor beta chains from a single sample sequenced in a study of breast tumors, draining lymph nodes, adjacent tissues. TCRdb ran MiXCR on the multiplex PCR reads and lists one entry per CDR3 protein. The sample consists of some 150,000 distinct CDR3 sequences, 20% to 25% of them appearing once. Samples came from axillary lymph nodes draining the breast cancer. Material for sequencing was axillary lymph node tissue. These TCRs come from a female donor with breast cancer. Some clones in this sample may be carry-over from other donors' samples.

CDR3 DNA: TGTGCCAGCACCACCGGGACAGGGGAGAATGAGCAGTTCTTC. Translated, it gives CASTTGTGENEQFF. The chain is built from TRBV7-9 and TRBJ2-1; 10 nucleotides align to TRBD1. Trimming took 7 bases from V and 7 from J; bases not matched to a gene: 7. The CDR3 spans 14 residues. Germline CDR1 reads SEHNR; CDR2 reads FQNEAQ (reference sequence).

A remark on this clonotype: A much larger clonotype is one base distant, so this may be a read error. The chain is built from TRBV19 and TRBJ2-2; D is uncertain. The CDR3 totals 15 residues. V shed 3 bases and J shed 6 bases, with 14 bases lying between them. Germline-derived CDR1 and CDR2 are LNHDA and SQIVND (reference sequence). The CDR3 sequence: CASSMKKARPGELFF. CDR3 sequence (DNA): TGTGCCAGTAGTATGAAGAAGGCGAGGCCCGGGGAGCTGTTTTTT.

In its sample, this clonotype was seen many times. This chain joins TRBV9 and TRBJ1-6, with 9 bases identical to TRBD1. The CDR3 extends over 15 amino acids. The ends lost 0 bases at V and 6 bases at J; junction bases unmatched: 1. CDR1 is SGDLS, CDR2 YYNGEE, per germline. The CDR3 coding sequence is TGTGCCAGCAGCGTAGTGGGACAGGGTAATTCACCCCTCCACTTT. Protein product: CASSVVGQGNSPLHF.

A note on this clonotype: This may be a read error, as it is one base from a much larger clone. The J gene is TRBJ2-7, the V gene TRBV11-1; D gene unclear. The CDR3 contains 9 residues. The germline CDR1 and CDR2 sequences are SGHAT and FQDESV (reference sequence). The V end lost 8 bases, the J end lost 6 bases, and 5 bases lay between the germline ends. The CDR3 loop reads CASGGEQYF. The DNA for the CDR3 is TGTGCCAGCGGCGGCGAGCAGTACTTC.

This clonotype was observed at least ten times. The chain combines TRBV10-3 with TRBJ1-5, with TRBD1 as a possible D gene (5 bases). V was clipped by 3 bases and J by 7 bases, with 10 bases between them. The CDR3 spans 13 residues. In germline, CDR1 is ENHRY, CDR2 SYGVKD. Here the CDR3 DNA reads TGTGCCATCAGTGACAGGGAAAACCAGCCCCAGCATTTT. Translation: CAISDRENQPQHF.

This clonotype was seen ten or more times. One junction end disagrees with the germline gene, perhaps due to a read error. The chain joins TRBV20-1 to TRBJ1-6; 9 bases line up with TRBD1. CDR1 is DFQATT, CDR2 SNEGSKA, per germline (reference sequence). The CDR3 runs to 14 residues. CDR3 DNA: TGCAGTGCTCCCGGGACAGGGTATAGTTCACCCCTCCACTTT. Translated, it gives CSAPGTGYSSPLHF.

The chain couples TRBV18 to TRBJ1-2, with 11 bases identical to TRBD1. V lost 5 bases, J lost 8 bases, and 4 bases stayed unmatched. Per the germline V gene, CDR1 is KGHSH and CDR2 is LQKENI. The CDR3 is 13 residues long. In nucleotides, the CDR3 is TGTGCCAGCTCATCGGGACAGGGGGACGGCTACACCTTC. This codes for CASSSGQGDGYTF. Looking up the rest from reference TRBV18 and TRBJ1-2 gives the full variable domain: NAGVMQNPRHLVRRRGQEARLRCSPMKGHSHVYWYRQLPEEGLKFMVYLQKENIIDESGMPKERFSAEFPKEGPSILRIQQVVRGDSAAYFCASSSGQGDGYTFGSGTRLTVV.

This CDR3 reads CASSFTGGQETQYF. Here the CDR3 DNA reads TGCGCCAGCAGCTTCACGGGGGGACAAGAGACCCAGTACTTC. This chain joins TRBV5-1 and TRBJ2-5, with 7 bases fitting TRBD2. The CDR3 length is 14 residues. Germline CDR1 SGHRS, CDR2 YFSETQ. The V and J ends lost 2 bases and 2 bases, in that order; junction bases with no gene match: 3. Full variable domain (rest looked up from reference TRBV5-1 and TRBJ2-5): KAGVTQTPRYLIKTRGQQVTLSCSPISGHRSVSWYQQTPGQGLQFLFEYFSETQRNKGNFPGRFSGRQFSNSRSEMNVSTLELGDSALYLCASSFTGGQETQYFGPGTRLLVL.

In its sample, this clonotype was seen many times. The rearrangement links TRBV7-8 to TRBJ2-1; 9 nucleotides align to TRBD2. Germline values: CDR1 SGHVS, CDR2 FQNEAQ. The CDR3 is 15 residues long. Unmatched junction bases numbered 8, after V lost 5 bases and J lost 6 bases. CDR3 sequence: CASSPASGVINEQFF. The CDR3 DNA reads TGTGCCAGCAGCCCCGCTAGCGGGGTAATCAATGAGCAGTTCTTC.

In its sample, this clonotype was seen many times. V is TRBV19 and J is TRBJ2-2, with TRBD2 identical over 14 bases. This CDR3 is built from 18 residues. Germline V lookup: CDR1 LNHDA, CDR2 SQIVND (reference sequence). Trimming at V came to 5 bases and at J to 5 bases, leaving 10 bases not matched to a gene. DNA for the CDR3: TGTGCCAGTAGTCTTACCGGGACTAGCGGGAGTTCGACCGGGGAGCTGTTTTTT. Its protein is CASSLTGTSGSSTGELFF. Combining the CDR3 with reference TRBV19 and TRBJ2-2 gives the whole variable domain DGGITQSPKYLFRKEGQNVTLSCEQNLNHDAMYWYRQDPGQGLRLIYYSQIVNDFQKGDIAEGYSVSREKKESFPLTVTSAQKNPTAFYLCASSLTGTSGSSTGELFFGEGSRLTVL.

On this clonotype itself: A clone one base away is much larger, so this may be a read error. The chain joins TRBV6-6 to TRBJ2-3; 7 bases map to TRBD2. Germline V gene lookup returns CDR1 MNHNY and CDR2 SVGAGI (reference sequence). This CDR3 has 17 residues. With V trimmed by 2 bases and J by 4 bases, 12 bases remained unmatched. The CDR3 nucleotides are TGTGCCAGCAGTTACGGCGGGGAGGGTCGGAGCCCAGATACGCAGTATTTT. This sequence encodes CASSYGGEGRSPDTQYF.

This clonotype was seen at least ten times. The rearrangement links TRBV10-3 to TRBJ2-1, with D tentatively TRBD2 (7 bases). CDR3 length: 16 residues. Trimming removed 0 bases from V and 4 bases from J, with 13 bases in between. Germline lookup yields CDR1 ENHRY and CDR2 SYGVKD. The DNA for the CDR3 is TGTGCCATCAGTGAGTCACCGGGGGGCCGGTACAATGAGCAGTTCTTC. It yields the protein CAISESPGGRYNEQFF.

This clonotype was counted ten times or more. The chain is built from TRBV19 and TRBJ1-6, with 8 positions matching TRBD1. Germline V gene data show CDR1 as LNHDA and CDR2 as SQIVND (reference sequence). With 5 bases clipped from V and 9 bases from J, the junction kept 15 bases outside the gene matches. The CDR3 is made up of 17 amino acids. The CDR3 is CASSPGTGSVLGSPLHF. The CDR3 nucleotides read TGTGCCAGTAGTCCGGGGACAGGATCGGTCTTAGGTTCACCCCTCCACTTT.

A note on this clonotype: This may arise from a read error, as a much more abundant clone is one base away. This chain links TRBV6-2 or TRBV6-3 with TRBJ2-1, with a weak D call TRBD2 (6 bases). Germline V gives CDR1 MNHEY, CDR2 SVGEGT. The length of the CDR3 is 12 residues. The V gene lost 5 bases and the J gene lost 12 bases, with 14 bases spanning the gap. In DNA, the CDR3 is TGTGCCAGCAGTATTTGGGGGGTGGGGCAGTTCTTC. As protein: CASSIWGVGQFF.

The chain recombines TRBV19 with TRBJ2-1, with 7 bases that match TRBD2. Losses at the gene ends were 7 bases for V and 2 bases for J; bases not matched to a gene: 2. Germline CDR1 LNHDA, CDR2 SQIVND (reference sequence). This CDR3 spans 13 amino acids. The CDR3 loop reads CASNSGPYNEQFF. The CDR3 nucleotides are TGTGCCAGTAATAGCGGGCCCTACAATGAGCAGTTCTTC.

This clonotype was observed a handful of times. The V and J genes are TRBV6-5 and TRBJ2-7, with TRBD2 identical over 8 bases. The CDR3 loop spans 15 amino acids. Germline V gene sequence: CDR1 MNHEY, CDR2 SVGAGI. V lost 5 bases, J lost 3 bases, and 9 bases stayed unmatched. This CDR3 reads CASSPTGSGNYEQYF. The CDR3 nucleotides are TGTGCCAGCAGTCCCACAGGTAGCGGGAACTACGAGCAGTACTTC.

This clonotype was detected ten times or more. The chain is built from TRBV20-1 and TRBJ2-3; 7 bases are a match to TRBD2. The CDR3 is made up of 15 amino acids. V dropped 3 bases and J dropped 1; count of bases not matched to a gene: 7. Germline V gives CDR1 DFQATT, CDR2 SNEGSKA (reference sequence). The CDR3 DNA sequence: TGCAGTGCTAGCGCGGCTAGCGGCCGCACAGATACGCAGTATTTT. Its translation is CSASAASGRTDTQYF.

This clonotype has at least ten counts. V usage is TRBV6-1 and J usage is TRBJ1-4; D gene uncertain. Per germline, CDR1 MNHNS and CDR2 SASEGT. V was clipped by 1 base and J by 0 bases, with 12 bases between them. CDR3 size: 17 residues. The CDR3 nucleotides read TGTGCCAGCAGTGAAGTTACACACCGAGCAACTAATGAAAAACTGTTTTTT. Amino acids: CASSEVTHRATNEKLFF.

V and J are TRBV30 and TRBJ2-1, with 15 bases lining up with TRBD2. This CDR3 spans 16 amino acids. Trimming removed 2 bases from V and 8 bases from J; junction bases left unmatched: 7. The germline CDR1 and CDR2 sequences are GTSNPN and SVGIG (reference sequence). CDR3 region: CAWSTGTSGRLYEQFF. The CDR3 coding sequence is TGTGCCTGGAGTACTGGGACTAGCGGGAGGCTTTATGAGCAGTTCTTC. The entire variable domain, with the rest obtained from reference TRBV30 and TRBJ2-1, is as follows: SQTIHQWPATLVQPVGSPLSLECTVEGTSNPNLYWYRQAAGRGLQLLFYSVGIGQISSEVPQNLSASRPQDRQFILSSKKLLLSDSGFYLCAWSTGTSGRLYEQFFGPGTRLTVL.

This clonotype was counted between two and nine times. The V gene is TRBV6-5, the J gene TRBJ2-2; no clear D gene. The V end lost 0 bases, the J end lost 0 bases, and 5 bases lay between the germline ends. Germline lookup yields CDR1 MNHEY and CDR2 SVGAGI. The CDR3 covers 15 residues. CDR3 in DNA: TGTGCCAGCAGTTACTCGCGGACGAACACCGGGGAGCTGTTTTTT. The encoded protein is CASSYSRTNTGELFF.

This clonotype was recorded at least ten times. This chain links TRBV20-1 with TRBJ2-1, with no clear D. CDR1 is DFQATT and CDR2 is SNEGSKA in the germline V gene (reference sequence). The CDR3 has 12 amino acids. Trimming removed 1 base from V and 7 bases from J, with 8 bases in between. This chain's CDR3 is CSARGMVNEQFF. CDR3 sequence (DNA): TGCAGTGCTAGAGGGATGGTTAATGAGCAGTTCTTC.

This clonotype was observed at least ten times. V usage is TRBV6-5 and J usage is TRBJ2-7; 8 nucleotides align to TRBD2. The J segment lost 3 bases and the V segment lost 4 bases, leaving 5 bases of the junction unmatched. This CDR3 region has 14 residues. Germline V CDR1 and CDR2: MNHEY, SVGAGI. The CDR3 region is CASSSTSGLYEQYF. The CDR3 DNA reads TGTGCCAGCAGTTCCACTAGCGGACTCTACGAGCAGTACTTC.

On this clonotype itself: Possible read error: a much larger clone is one base away. This chain connects TRBV5-8 to TRBJ2-1; D remains unclear. CDR1 is SGHTS, CDR2 YDEGEE, per germline. Trimming removed 3 bases at V and 6 bases at J, with 10 bases between. The CDR3 sequence is 13 residues long. The CDR3 DNA is TGTGCCAGCAGCTCGGTCCAGTTCAATGAGCAGTTCTTC. It yields the protein CASSSVQFNEQFF.

In regard to this clonotype: A much larger clone differs by one base, so this may be a read error. The chain employs TRBV19 and TRBJ2-1; no firm D call. The CDR3 is 16 residues long. Germline V gene data show CDR1 as LNHDA and CDR2 as SQIVND (reference sequence). V shed 6 bases and J shed 3 bases, with 18 bases lying between them. The CDR3 sequence is CASRGGNASIYNEQFF. The CDR3 DNA follows: TGTGCCAGTAGAGGTGGGAATGCTTCGATCTACAATGAGCAGTTCTTC.

The V gene is TRBV19, the J gene TRBJ1-5; 9 nucleotides agree with TRBD1. Germline V gene data show CDR1 as LNHDA and CDR2 as SQIVND (reference sequence). The CDR3 totals 15 residues. The J segment lost 6 bases and the V segment lost 4 bases, leaving 7 bases of the junction unmatched. The CDR3, as DNA: TGTGCCAGTAGTACAAAAGGGACAGGGAGTCAGCCCCAGCATTTT. Amino acids: CASSTKGTGSQPQHF.

The chain is built from TRBV7-2 and TRBJ2-4; 9 nucleotides agree with TRBD1. Trimming removed 1 base from V and 5 bases from J; junction bases left unmatched: 9. The CDR3 is made up of 17 amino acids. Germline CDR1 SGHTA, CDR2 FQGNSA. CDR3 sequence (DNA): TGTGCCAGCAGCTTAGTTGTGGGACAGGGCCCTCAAAACATTCAGTACTTC. Translating gives CASSLVVGQGPQNIQYF.

Ten or more counts support this clonotype. The chain couples TRBV9 to TRBJ2-3; D might be TRBD1 or TRBD2, each matching 5 bases. Per the germline V gene, CDR1 is SGDLS and CDR2 is YYNGEE. The CDR3 length is 16 residues. Trimming stripped 0 bases from V and 0 bases from J, with 11 bases between. CDR3 protein: CASSVGLGPSTDTQYF. The CDR3 region has the DNA TGTGCCAGCAGCGTAGGACTGGGACCGAGCACAGATACGCAGTATTTT.

This clonotype was picked up many times. The chain uses TRBV5-1 and TRBJ1-4; D might be TRBD1 (6 bases). The V end lost 4 bases, the J end lost 5 bases, and 12 bases lay between the germline ends. CDR1 and CDR2 from the germline V gene are SGHRS and YFSETQ. There are 14 residues in the CDR3. CDR3 coding DNA: TGCGCCAGCAGCCTTGGACAGTTGAATGAAAAACTGTTTTTT. Protein: CASSLGQLNEKLFF.

In regard to this clonotype: A much larger clone differs by one base, so this may be a read error. The chain carries TRBV19 and TRBJ1-2; tentatively, D is TRBD1 (5 bases). The CDR3 totals 15 residues. Germline assignment: CDR1 LNHDA and CDR2 SQIVND (reference sequence). CDR3 residues: CASNGDVTSNYSYTF. As DNA, the CDR3 is TGTGCCAGTAATGGGGACGTAACGTCTAACTATAGCTACACCTTC.

This clonotype was counted many times. The chain has TRBV4-3 and TRBJ2-3, with 11 bases lining up with TRBD2. The CDR3 has 20 residues. J gave up 2 bases and V 0 bases, and 13 bases lay outside the gene matches. CDR1 LGHNA and CDR2 YSLEER come from the germline V gene. Here the CDR3 DNA reads TGCGCCAGCAGCCAAGATACAGGGACTAGCGGTCTTGGTTACACAGATACGCAGTATTTT. Translating it yields CASSQDTGTSGLGYTDTQYF.